This passage covers 10 T cell receptor beta chains from one sample sequenced in a study of T cell repertoires in cytomegalovirus infection. A single record per CDR3 protein comes from TCRdb applying MiXCR to the reads. The sample has 200,000 or so distinct CDR3 sequences; about 39% are singletons. For these receptors, no antigen is known. This material consisted of CD8+ T cells from cultured PBMCs, taken from culture after CMV antigen stimulation. Receptors originate from a human donor in good health (CMV status not recorded). Some clones in this sample may be carry-over from other donors' samples.

This clonotype was seen a handful of times. The chain links TRBV7-8 to TRBJ1-4; D is possibly TRBD1 (5 bases). The CDR3 sequence is 15 residues long. Trimming stripped 1 base from V and 8 bases from J, with 14 bases between. Germline CDR1 is SGHVS and CDR2 is FQNEAQ. The CDR3 nucleotides are TGTGCCAGCAGCTTAGAGCTGGTGGGGCAGGAAAAACTGTTTTTT. This encodes CASSLELVGQEKLFF.

The J gene is TRBJ2-5, the V gene TRBV2; D assignment may be TRBD1 or TRBD2 (5 bases each). This CDR3 spans 11 amino acids. CDR1 is SNHLY and CDR2 is FYNNEI in the germline V gene. V lost 4 bases, J lost 5 bases, and 5 bases lay in between. The CDR3 sequence: CASSGGETQYF. CDR3 in DNA: TGTGCCAGCAGTGGGGGGGAGACCCAGTACTTC.

Within the sample, this clonotype is medium-sized (0.01 to 0.1%). The chain recombines TRBV28 with TRBJ1-2, with D perhaps matching TRBD1 (5 bases). Looked up from germline, CDR1 is MDHEN and CDR2 is SYDVKM. The CDR3 is 11 amino acids. Between the trimmed V and J ends, which lost 0 bases and 9 bases, there was a span of 5 bases. This CDR3 reads CASSLWDSYTF. Here the CDR3 DNA reads TGTGCCAGCAGTTTATGGGACAGCTACACCTTC.

CDR3 region: CASSLALGETQYF. The CDR3 nucleotides are TGTGCCAGCAGCTTAGCGCTGGGAGAGACCCAGTACTTC. The chain combines TRBV7-6 with TRBJ2-5, with D unclear. CDR1 is SGHVS and CDR2 is FNYEAQ in the germline V gene. The CDR3 covers 13 residues. The ends were cut back, 0 bases at V and 4 bases at J, with 6 bases in the middle.

This chain uses TRBV7-8 with TRBJ2-1, with 7 bases fitting TRBD2. CDR1 is SGHVS and CDR2 is FQNEAQ in the germline V gene. The CDR3 extends over 15 amino acids. Trimming removed 5 bases from V and 8 bases from J; junction bases left unmatched: 12. CDR3 sequence: CASSPSSTSSHEQFF. Here the CDR3 DNA reads TGTGCCAGCAGCCCATCCTCGACTAGCAGCCATGAGCAGTTCTTC.

V and J are TRBV7-9 and TRBJ1-1; possible D gene TRBD1, 6 bases. The V gene lost 5 bases and the J gene lost 0 bases, with 13 bases spanning the gap. Germline values: CDR1 SEHNR, CDR2 FQNEAQ (reference sequence). CDR3 length: 15 amino acids. Here the CDR3 DNA reads TGTGCCAGCAGCCCCAGGGGACCGATGAACACTGAAGCTTTCTTT. This codes for CASSPRGPMNTEAFF.

This clonotype came up many times. CDR3 region: CASSLSQRLEAFF. CDR3 in DNA: TGTGCCAGCAGCTTAAGTCAGCGACTTGAAGCTTTCTTT. This chain connects TRBV7-8 to TRBJ1-1; D remains ambiguous. The CDR3 has 13 residues. Germline V lookup: CDR1 SGHVS, CDR2 FQNEAQ. V was cut by 2 bases and J by 7 bases, with 11 bases left in between.

V and J are TRBV13 and TRBJ2-4, with 8 nucleotides matching TRBD1. V dropped 1 base and J dropped 0; count of bases not matched to a gene: 5. The CDR3 loop spans 17 amino acids. The germline V gene encodes CDR1 PRHDT and CDR2 FYEKMQ (reference sequence). The CDR3 coding sequence is TGTGCCAGCAGCTTAGCGGGACAGGACGGAGCCAAAAACATTCAGTACTTC. Protein: CASSLAGQDGAKNIQYF.

This clonotype was seen only a few times. This chain links TRBV7-2 with TRBJ2-7, with 11 bases fitting TRBD2. The V segment lost 5 bases and the J segment 4 bases; nucleotides outside the gene matches: 10. The germline V gene encodes CDR1 SGHTA and CDR2 FQGNSA. There are 16 residues in the CDR3. DNA for the CDR3: TGTGCCAGCAGCCTCTCGCCCCTAGCGGGGGGTTACGAGCAGTACTTC. This translates into CASSLSPLAGGYEQYF.

The chain has TRBV6-1 and TRBJ1-2, with D perhaps TRBD1 (6 bases). Trimming pared 4 bases from V and 0 bases from J, leaving 15 bases between. The length of the CDR3 is 16 residues. The germline CDR1 and CDR2 sequences are MNHNS and SASEGT. CDR3 in DNA: TGTGCCAGCAGTGGCAGGGGATCGGAGCCTAACTATGGCTACACCTTC. This sequence encodes CASSGRGSEPNYGYTF.